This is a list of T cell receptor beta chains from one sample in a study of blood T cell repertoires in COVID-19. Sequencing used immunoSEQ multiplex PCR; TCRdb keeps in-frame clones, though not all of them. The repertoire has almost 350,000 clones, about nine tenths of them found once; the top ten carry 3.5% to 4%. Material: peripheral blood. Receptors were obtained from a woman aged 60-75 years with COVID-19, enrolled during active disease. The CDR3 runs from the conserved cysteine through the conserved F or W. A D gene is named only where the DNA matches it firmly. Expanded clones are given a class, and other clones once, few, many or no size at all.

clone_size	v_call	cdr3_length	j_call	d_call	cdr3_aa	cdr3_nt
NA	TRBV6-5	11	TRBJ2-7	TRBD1	CATRQGTREYF	TGTGCCACCCGACAGGGTACCCGTGAGTACTTC
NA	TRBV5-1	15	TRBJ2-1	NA	CASNSQGSPLNEQFF	TGCGCCAGCAACTCTCAGGGGTCCCCTCTCAATGAGCAGTTCTTC
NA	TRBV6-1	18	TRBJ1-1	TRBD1	CASSELVGGQTLRTEAFF	TGTGCCAGCAGTGAATTGGTAGGGGGACAGACCTTGAGGACTGAAGCTTTCTTT
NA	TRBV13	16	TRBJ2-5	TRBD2	CASSPRLAGPQETQYF	TGTGCCAGCAGCCCCAGACTAGCGGGGCCCCAAGAGACCCAGTACTTC
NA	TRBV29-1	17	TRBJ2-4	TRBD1	CSVGTFGQGIAKNIQYF	TGCAGCGTGGGAACTTTTGGACAGGGAATAGCCAAAAACATTCAGTACTTC
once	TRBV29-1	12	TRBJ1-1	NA	CSVVGRTSEAFF	TGCAGCGTTGTGGGCAGGACTTCTGAAGCTTTCTTT
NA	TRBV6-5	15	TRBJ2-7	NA	CASSQYGQTSYEQYF	TGTGCCAGCAGTCAATATGGACAGACCTCCTACGAGCAGTACTTC
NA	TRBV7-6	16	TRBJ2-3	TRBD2	CASSLVSGGYGDTQYF	TGTGCCAGCAGCTTAGTTAGCGGGGGATATGGAGATACGCAGTATTTT
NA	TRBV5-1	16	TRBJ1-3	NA	CASSLQGIVSGNTIYF	TGCGCCAGCAGCTTACAGGGTATTGTCTCTGGAAACACCATATATTTT
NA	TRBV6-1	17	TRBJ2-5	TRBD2	CASSEAQVAGAGKTQYF	TGTGCCAGCAGTGAAGCGCAGGTAGCGGGGGCGGGAAAGACCCAGTACTTC
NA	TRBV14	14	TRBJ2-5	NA	CASITPTAQETQYF	TGTGCCAGCATTACACCGACAGCCCAAGAGACCCAGTACTTC
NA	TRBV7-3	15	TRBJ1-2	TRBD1	CASSPPDRGAYGYTF	TGTGCCAGCAGCCCACCGGACAGGGGGGCCTATGGCTACACCTTC
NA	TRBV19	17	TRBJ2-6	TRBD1	CASSMGTAFSGANVLTF	TGTGCCAGTAGCATGGGGACAGCTTTCTCTGGGGCCAACGTCCTGACTTTC
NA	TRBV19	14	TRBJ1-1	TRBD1	CASTRDRLNTEAFF	TGTGCCAGTACCCGGGACAGGCTGAACACTGAAGCTTTCTTT
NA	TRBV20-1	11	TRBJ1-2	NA	CSATGSDGYTF	TGCAGTGCCACAGGGAGCGATGGCTACACCTTC
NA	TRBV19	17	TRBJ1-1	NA	CASSPGGSRIMNTEAFF	TGTGCCAGTAGTCCGGGGGGATCTAGGATAATGAACACTGAAGCTTTCTTT
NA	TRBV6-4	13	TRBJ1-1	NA	CASSATGNTEAFF	TGTGCCAGCAGCGCTACAGGGAACACTGAAGCTTTCTTT
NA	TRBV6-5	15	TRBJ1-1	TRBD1	CASSYSGTGSLRAFF	TGTGCCAGCAGTTACTCCGGGACAGGGTCTTTGCGTGCTTTCTTT
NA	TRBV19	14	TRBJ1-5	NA	CASSGVRSNQPQHF	TGTGCCAGCTCCGGGGTTAGGAGCAATCAGCCCCAGCATTTT
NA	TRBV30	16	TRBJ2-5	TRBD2	CAWSVGSGGARETQYF	TGTGCCTGGAGTGTTGGTAGCGGGGGGGCCAGGGAGACCCAGTACTTC
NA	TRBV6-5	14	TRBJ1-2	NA	CASSRMAGLPGYTF	TGTGCCAGCAGCCGAATGGCAGGGCTCCCCGGCTACACCTTC
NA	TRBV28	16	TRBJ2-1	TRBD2	CASSRGEGVDYNEQFF	TGTGCCAGCAGCCGGGGGGAAGGAGTTGACTACAATGAGCAGTTCTTC
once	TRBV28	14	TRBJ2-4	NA	CASSLAPAKNIQYF	TGTGCCAGCAGTCTAGCCCCTGCCAAAAACATTCAGTACTTC
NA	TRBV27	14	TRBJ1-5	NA	CASSLMQGNQPQHF	TGTGCCAGCAGTTTAATGCAGGGCAATCAGCCCCAGCATTTT
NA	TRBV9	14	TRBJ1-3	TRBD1	CASSVPDRGNTIYF	TGTGCCAGCAGCGTACCGGACAGGGGAAACACCATATATTTT
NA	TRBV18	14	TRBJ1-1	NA	CASSQDRLNTEAFF	TGTGCCAGCTCACAAGACAGATTGAACACTGAAGCTTTCTTT
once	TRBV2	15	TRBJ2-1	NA	CASSEVAGSYNGQFF	TGTGCCAGCAGTGAAGTCGCGGGGAGCTACAATGGGCAGTTCTTC
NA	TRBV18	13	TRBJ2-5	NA	CASSPAGQETQYF	TGTGCCAGCTCACCGGCAGGTCAAGAGACCCAGTACTTC
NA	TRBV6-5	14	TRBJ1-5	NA	CASSSGLRNQPQHF	TGTGCCAGCAGTTCCGGACTGCGCAATCAGCCCCAGCATTTT
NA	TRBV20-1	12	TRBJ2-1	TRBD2	CSASSGGGEQFF	TGCAGTGCTAGTAGCGGGGGCGGTGAGCAGTTCTTC
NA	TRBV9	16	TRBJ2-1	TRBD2	CASSVFLTGGLNEQFF	TGTGCCAGCAGCGTATTTCTGACGGGGGGGCTCAATGAGCAGTTCTTC
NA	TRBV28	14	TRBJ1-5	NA	CASSLGGAVQPQHF	TGTGCCAGCAGTTTAGGGGGCGCGGTGCAGCCCCAGCATTTT
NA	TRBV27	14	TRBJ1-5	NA	CASSFLRGGQPQHF	TGTGCCAGCAGTTTCCTCAGGGGAGGGCAGCCCCAGCATTTT
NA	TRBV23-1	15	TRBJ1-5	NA	CASSRHPGSNQPQHF	TGCGCCAGCAGTCGACACCCAGGAAGCAATCAGCCCCAGCATTTT
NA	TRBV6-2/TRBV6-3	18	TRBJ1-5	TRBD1	CASSYSGTGGSGNQPQHF	TGTGCCAGCAGTTACTCAGGGACAGGGGGTTCGGGCAATCAGCCCCAGCATTTT
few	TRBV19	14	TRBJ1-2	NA	CASSGPAQNYGYTF	TGTGCCAGTAGTGGGCCAGCACAGAACTATGGCTACACCTTC
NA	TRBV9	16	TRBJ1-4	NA	CASSPSWGQAGEKLFF	TGTGCCAGCAGCCCCTCGTGGGGGCAGGCGGGTGAAAAACTGTTTTTT
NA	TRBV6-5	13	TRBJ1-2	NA	CASKGRVNYGYTF	TGTGCCAGCAAGGGCAGGGTAAACTATGGCTACACCTTC
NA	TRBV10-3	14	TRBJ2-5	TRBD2	CAISDRVGGETQYF	TGTGCCATCAGTGATCGGGTCGGGGGGGAGACCCAGTACTTC
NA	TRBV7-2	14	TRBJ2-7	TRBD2	CASSLGSGGYEQYF	TGTGCCAGCAGCTTAGGTAGCGGGGGGTACGAGCAGTACTTC
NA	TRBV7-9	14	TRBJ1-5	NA	CASSEQGKTQPQHF	TGTGCCAGCTCCGAACAGGGTAAAACTCAGCCCCAGCATTTT
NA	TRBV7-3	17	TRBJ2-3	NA	CASSLGSGSGKTDTQYF	TGTGCCAGCAGCTTAGGGAGTGGGTCAGGCAAGACAGATACGCAGTATTTT
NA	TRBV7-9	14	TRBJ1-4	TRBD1	CASSLDRGSEKLFF	TGTGCCAGCAGCTTGGACAGGGGGAGTGAAAAACTGTTTTTT
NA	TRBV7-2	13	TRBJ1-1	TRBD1	CASSPTGDTEAFF	TGTGCCAGCAGCCCGACAGGGGACACTGAAGCTTTCTTT
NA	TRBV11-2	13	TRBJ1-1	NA	CAVYNSRNTEAFF	TGTGCCGTGTACAACAGCCGGAACACTGAAGCTTTCTTT
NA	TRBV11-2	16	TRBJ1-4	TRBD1	CASRGTGTATNEKLFF	TGTGCCAGCAGGGGGACAGGGACTGCAACTAATGAAAAACTGTTTTTT
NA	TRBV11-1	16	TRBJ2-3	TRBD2	CASSHGTSGRGDTQYF	TGTGCCAGCAGCCACGGGACTAGCGGGCGGGGAGATACGCAGTATTTT
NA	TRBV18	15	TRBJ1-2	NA	CASSPRQVDNYGYTF	TGTGCCAGCTCACCGCGACAGGTGGATAACTATGGCTACACCTTC
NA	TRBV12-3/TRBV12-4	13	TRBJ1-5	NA	CASSFSGYQPQHF	TGTGCCAGCAGTTTTTCAGGGTACCAGCCCCAGCATTTT
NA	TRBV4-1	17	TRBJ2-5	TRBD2	CASSQEASGGLSETQYF	TGCGCCAGCAGCCAAGAGGCTAGCGGGGGGCTGTCCGAGACCCAGTACTTC
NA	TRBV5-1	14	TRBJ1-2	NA	CASSLGGGAGGYTF	TGCGCCAGCAGCTTGGGAGGGGGGGCTGGAGGCTACACCTTC
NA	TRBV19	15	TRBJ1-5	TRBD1	CASRRTGGDNQPQHF	TGTGCCAGTAGAAGGACAGGGGGAGACAATCAGCCCCAGCATTTT
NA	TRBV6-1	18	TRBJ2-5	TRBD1	CASSDTPLNRGILETQYF	TGTGCCAGCAGTGACACCCCACTCAACAGGGGGATCCTGGAGACCCAGTACTTC
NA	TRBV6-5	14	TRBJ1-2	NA	CASSTGRIGYGYTF	TGTGCCAGCAGTACAGGGCGCATTGGGTATGGCTACACCTTC
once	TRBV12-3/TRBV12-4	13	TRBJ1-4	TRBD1	CASSLRQGEKLFF	TGTGCCAGCAGTTTAAGACAGGGGGAAAAACTGTTTTTT
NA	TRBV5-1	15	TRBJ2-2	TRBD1	CASSLAETGIGELFF	TGCGCCAGCAGCTTGGCCGAGACAGGGATCGGGGAGCTGTTTTTT
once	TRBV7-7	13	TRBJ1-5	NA	CAMQGRGNQPQHF	TGTGCTATGCAGGGTCGGGGCAATCAGCCCCAGCATTTT
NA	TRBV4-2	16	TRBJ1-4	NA	CASSLTEAAKREKLFF	TGTGCCAGCAGCCTTACAGAAGCCGCGAAACGTGAAAAACTGTTTTTT
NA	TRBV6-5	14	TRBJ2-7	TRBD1	CASSRDRSPYEQYF	TGTGCCAGCAGCCGGGACAGGAGTCCCTACGAGCAGTACTTC